One T cell receptor (beta chain) is described in this entry. Trimming pared 3 bases from V and 2 bases from J, leaving 11 bases between. Germline assignment: CDR1 MRHNA and CDR2 SNTAGT. This CDR3 is 15 amino acids long. Thawed, overnight-rested PBMC were stained with GMM-loaded CD1B tetramer, viability dye and anti-CD3, then sorted. The lipid loaded on the CD1B tetramers was C32 glucose monomycolate from Rhodococcus equi. Each donor contributed about 100,000 sorted tetramer-negative cells. These data are taken from a study of T cells in tuberculosis. About the study: Sequenced TCRs come from CD1B-GMM tetramer-binding T cells.

Chain pairing is unknown; alpha and beta were sequenced separately. Libraries were prepared by immunoSEQ multiplex PCR; TCRdb keeps only in-frame clonotypes and omits some of them. The sample lists 80,000 to 100,000 clones, approximately 90% occurring once. This chain uses TRBV6-4 with TRBJ1-5; D gene unclear. The sample comprised CD1b-GMM tetramer-negative cells sorted from PBMCs. The receptor was derived from an adult woman with latent tuberculosis. The CDR3 spells CASSDVAGGNQPQHF. CDR3 DNA: TGTGCCAGCAGTGATGTGGCAGGCGGCAATCAGCCCCAGCATTTT.